What follows are 28 T cell receptor beta chains derived from one specimen sequenced in a study of radiotherapy plus CTLA-4 blockade in lung cancer. Data came from immunoSEQ multiplex PCR; TCRdb stores just in-frame clones and leaves some out. The profile shows more than 75,000 clones, roughly 80% of them singletons. The sample in question was peripheral blood, obtained from a patient treated with radiotherapy plus ipilimumab. The receptors originated from a human donor with non-small cell lung cancer that progressed on radiotherapy plus ipilimumab.

The chain carries TRBV19 and TRBJ1-1; 7 bases match TRBD1. Germline trimming cut 5 bases from V and 3 bases from J; bases unmatched to any gene: 3. Germline V lookup: CDR1 LNHDA, CDR2 SQIVND (reference sequence). This CDR3 contains 13 residues. The DNA for the CDR3 is TGTGCCAGTAGTCCTACAGGGGACACTGAAGCTTTCTTT. It is translated as CASSPTGDTEAFF.

This clone appeared a single time. The chain has TRBV25-1 and TRBJ2-2; TRBD1 matches at 11 bases. The CDR3 length is 15 residues. Unmatched junction bases numbered 6, after V lost 8 bases and J lost 4 bases. Germline CDR1 MGHDK, CDR2 SYGVNS. DNA of the CDR3: TGTGCCAGCCGACCGGACAGGGGGCCCACCGGGGAGCTGTTTTTT. Amino acids: CASRPDRGPTGELFF.

The chain recombines TRBV5-1 with TRBJ1-2; TRBD1 agrees at 10 bases. Germline values: CDR1 SGHRS, CDR2 YFSETQ. The CDR3 is 16 residues long. The trim removed 0 bases at V and 4 bases at J, leaving 6 bases unmatched. The chain's CDR3 is CASSLDAGTGAYGYTF. The CDR3 nucleotides read TGCGCCAGCAGCTTGGACGCCGGGACAGGGGCCTATGGCTACACCTTC.

The chain combines TRBV29-1 with TRBJ2-1, with D possibly matching TRBD2 (5 bases). The CDR3 contains 13 residues. Trimming took 6 bases from V and 7 from J, leaving 16 bases between them. The germline gives CDR1 SQVTM, CDR2 ANQGSEA. CDR3 protein: CSVTGKGLNEQFF. The CDR3 DNA sequence: TGCAGCGTGACGGGAAAAGGGCTTAATGAGCAGTTCTTC.

The rearrangement links TRBV20-1 to TRBJ2-7, with D possibly being TRBD2 (6 bases). Germline V CDR1 and CDR2: DFQATT, SNEGSKA (reference sequence). The CDR3 runs 11 residues. DNA of the CDR3: TGCAGGGTAGCGGAGACCTACGAGCAGTACTTC. This encodes CRVAETYEQYF.

This chain uses TRBV10-1 with TRBJ1-1, with D possibly TRBD1 on 6 matching bases. CDR3 length equals 13 residues. CDR1 is WNHNN and CDR2 is SYGVQD in the germline V gene (reference sequence). With 10 bases removed from V and 7 bases from J, the gap between germline ends came to 19 bases. The CDR3 coding sequence is TGCGCCAAGGACACGACAGGAGCGCTTGAAGCTTTCTTT. This codes for CAKDTTGALEAFF.

CDR3 in DNA: TGTGCCAGCAGCTCACGGACGGGCGCAGATACGCAGTATTTT. It specifies CASSSRTGADTQYF. V is TRBV9 and J is TRBJ2-3; D not resolved. CDR1 is SGDLS and CDR2 is YYNGEE in the germline V gene. The CDR3 sequence is 14 residues long. V lost 4 bases and J lost 4, with 13 bases in between.

V is TRBV28 and J is TRBJ1-5; 8 bases align to TRBD1. The CDR3 consists of 15 residues. Germline V gene lookup returns CDR1 MDHEN and CDR2 SYDVKM. The trim removed 5 bases at V and 7 bases at J, leaving 10 bases unmatched. CDR3 amino acids: CASSPPRQGKQPQHF. In DNA form, the CDR3 reads TGTGCCAGCAGTCCCCCCCGACAGGGGAAGCAGCCCCAGCATTTT.

CDR3 amino acids: CASSYLQGSEAFF. The CDR3 DNA follows: TGTGCCAGCAGTTACTTGCAGGGCTCTGAAGCTTTCTTT. The chain has TRBV6-5 and TRBJ1-1, with D perhaps matching TRBD1 (5 bases). Germline lookup yields CDR1 MNHEY and CDR2 SVGAGI. Trimming shortened V by 1 base and J by 6 bases, and 9 bases separated the two germline ends. The CDR3 covers 13 residues.

The V and J genes are TRBV5-6 and TRBJ2-2; TRBD2 aligns across 9 bases. In germline, CDR1 is SGHDT, CDR2 YYEEEE. V dropped 3 bases and J dropped 6; count of bases not matched to a gene: 12. The CDR3 spans 17 residues. CDR3 loop: CASSYGGGSGSAGELFF. CDR3 coding DNA: TGTGCCAGCAGCTACGGTGGGGGTAGCGGGAGCGCCGGGGAGCTGTTTTTT.

The chain recombines TRBV5-4 with TRBJ2-5; D is perhaps TRBD2 (6 bases). Trimming removed 0 bases at V and 3 bases at J, with 9 bases between. Germline V CDR1 and CDR2: SGHNT, YYREEE (reference sequence). The CDR3 runs 14 residues. The CDR3 region is CASSLGTTKETQYF. Here the CDR3 DNA reads TGTGCCAGCAGCTTGGGGACTACAAAAGAGACCCAGTACTTC.

The V gene is TRBV28, the J gene TRBJ1-2; D ambiguous. Germline values: CDR1 MDHEN, CDR2 SYDVKM. This CDR3 region has 15 residues. V dropped 5 bases and J dropped 1 base, with 14 bases sitting between them. The CDR3, as DNA: TGTGCCAGCAGTCCCCGTTATCGGCTTAACTATGGCTACACCTTC. It codes for CASSPRYRLNYGYTF.

The chain is built from TRBV5-6 and TRBJ1-2, with D perhaps matching TRBD1 (6 bases). CDR3 length: 14 amino acids. The germline V and J ends were trimmed by 4 bases and 9 bases, with 19 bases remaining between them. The germline CDR1 and CDR2 sequences are SGHDT and YYEEEE. The CDR3 protein is CASSQMTGAISYTF. The DNA for the CDR3 is TGTGCCAGCAGCCAAATGACAGGAGCTATTAGCTACACCTTC.

The chain uses TRBV5-1 and TRBJ2-7; D is possibly TRBD1 or TRBD2 (5 bases each). Per germline, CDR1 SGHRS and CDR2 YFSETQ. CDR3 length equals 13 residues. The V and J ends lost 4 bases and 3 bases respectively, with 11 bases between them. The CDR3 protein is CASSGGPHYEQYF. CDR3 bases: TGCGCCAGCAGCGGGGGACCTCACTACGAGCAGTACTTC.

V gene TRBV27 combines with J gene TRBJ2-1, with D unclear. The CDR3 covers 14 residues. Trimming removed 10 bases from V and 4 bases from J, with 17 bases in between. In germline, CDR1 is MNHEY, CDR2 SMNVEV (reference sequence). The DNA for the CDR3 is TGTGCCATCCGGAACGGTATACGGTACAATGAGCAGTTCTTC. Translation: CAIRNGIRYNEQFF.

The table lists this clone with a few counts. This sequence joins TRBV7-6 and TRBJ2-1, with D unclear. CDR1 SGHVS and CDR2 FNYEAQ come from the germline V gene. This CDR3 comprises 12 residues. Trimming removed 1 base at V and 8 bases at J, with 6 bases between. CDR3 DNA sequence: TGTGCCAGCAGCTTAGGTTACGATGAGCAGTTCTTC. Amino acids: CASSLGYDEQFF.

The chain carries TRBV28 and TRBJ2-7; no clear D gene. Per germline, CDR1 MDHEN and CDR2 SYDVKM. Between the trimmed V and J ends, which lost 2 bases and 0 bases, there was a span of 5 bases. The CDR3 covers 13 residues. The CDR3 spells CASSLRGSYEQYF. CDR3 DNA: TGTGCCAGCAGTTTAAGAGGCTCCTACGAGCAGTACTTC.

This clone was picked up one time. The chain links TRBV4-1 to TRBJ2-5; 14 bases fit TRBD2. The CDR3 sequence is 15 residues long. Germline lookup yields CDR1 MGHRA and CDR2 YSYEKL. V lost 8 bases and J lost 4; bases outside the gene matches: 6. CDR3 bases: TGCGCCAGCCGCAAAGGACTAGCGGGAGGAGAGACCCAGTACTTC. Protein: CASRKGLAGGETQYF.

This chain links TRBV28 with TRBJ2-7; 10 positions match TRBD1. Trimming removed 6 bases from V and 1 base from J; junction bases left unmatched: 6. The CDR3 runs 15 residues. Germline V CDR1 and CDR2: MDHEN, SYDVKM. The CDR3 spells CASRSDRGPSYEQYV. CDR3 nucleotide sequence: TGTGCCAGCAGAAGTGACAGGGGGCCTTCCTACGAGCAGTACGTC.

This clone was detected a few times. The chain recombines TRBV6-1 with TRBJ2-7, with D tentatively TRBD1 or TRBD2 (5 bases each). With 9 bases removed from V and 2 bases from J, the gap between germline ends came to 14 bases. This CDR3 spans 13 amino acids. From germline, CDR1 is MNHNS and CDR2 SASEGT. CDR3 nucleotide sequence: TGTGCCAGTTGGGGGTTACAAACCTACGAGCAGTACTTC. Protein sequence: CASWGLQTYEQYF.

This sequence joins TRBV23-1 and TRBJ1-5, with no clear D. TRBV23-1 is an ORF, and what it does is uncertain. Deletions cut 6 bases from V and 3 bases from J, with 24 bases between. The CDR3 covers 18 residues. The CDR3 loop reads CASSPESDRVIVNQPQHF. The DNA of the CDR3 is TGCGCCAGCAGCCCGGAGTCCGATCGAGTAATAGTCAATCAGCCCCAGCATTTT.

The chain employs TRBV23-1 and TRBJ2-7, with 8 bases that match TRBD1. TRBV23-1 is an ORF, and what it does is uncertain. J lost 11 bases, V lost 6 bases, and 9 bases had no gene match. The CDR3 is made up of 12 amino acids. The CDR3 protein is CASSHRRDRKYF. In nucleotides, the CDR3 is TGCGCCAGCAGCCATAGGCGGGACAGGAAGTACTTC.

The rearrangement joins TRBV7-9 to TRBJ2-2; no clear D. The germline CDR1 and CDR2 sequences are SEHNR and FQNEAQ (reference sequence). Trimming took off 5 bases at V and 6 bases at J, with 13 bases between the two ends. The length of the CDR3 is 14 residues. Here the CDR3 DNA reads TGTGCCAGCAGCAAAGGAACAAGGGCCGGGGAGCTGTTTTTT. Protein: CASSKGTRAGELFF.

This chain joins TRBV27 and TRBJ2-3, with a tentative D call TRBD1 (6 bases). This CDR3 is built from 13 residues. From germline, CDR1 is MNHEY and CDR2 SMNVEV (reference sequence). Trimming shortened V by 10 bases and J by 4 bases, and 15 bases separated the two germline ends. CDR3: CATSLQGSDTQYF. The CDR3 DNA follows: TGTGCCACCAGCCTACAGGGATCAGATACGCAGTATTTT.

This rearrangement joins TRBV5-4 to TRBJ2-2; a possible D gene is TRBD2 (5 bases). This CDR3 has 15 residues. The germline V gene has CDR1 SGHNT and CDR2 YYREEE (reference sequence). V was shortened by 4 bases and J by 1 base, with 11 bases between the two germline ends. This CDR3 reads CASSHKRKNTGELFF. DNA of the CDR3: TGTGCCAGCAGCCACAAGCGGAAGAACACCGGGGAGCTGTTTTTT.

The rearrangement joins TRBV6-1 to TRBJ1-1; the D gene is possibly TRBD1 (5 bases). The length of the CDR3 is 10 residues. The germline V gene has CDR1 MNHNS and CDR2 SASEGT. V was cut by 8 bases and J by 4 bases, with 5 bases left in between. CDR3 residues: CASGATEAFF. The CDR3 DNA sequence: TGTGCCAGCGGGGCCACTGAAGCTTTCTTT.

V gene TRBV18 combines with J gene TRBJ2-4, with D possibly being TRBD1 or TRBD2 (5 bases each). Looked up from germline, CDR1 is KGHSH and CDR2 is LQKENI. The V gene lost 0 bases and the J gene lost 8 bases, with 14 bases spanning the gap. The CDR3 is made up of 15 amino acids. Here the CDR3 reads CASSPPTVRGDIQYF. In nucleotides, the CDR3 is TGTGCCAGCTCACCACCGACAGTGAGGGGTGACATTCAGTACTTC.

On this clone itself: Germline and junction disagree at one end, which may indicate a read error. J is TRBJ2-5 and V is TRBV15; 9 bases line up with TRBD2. CDR1 LNHNV and CDR2 YYDKDF come from the germline V gene (reference sequence). The CDR3 loop spans 14 amino acids. The DNA of the CDR3 is TGTGCCACCAGGACTAGCGGCAAACAAGAGACCCGGTACTTC. This gives the protein CATRTSGKQETRYF.